This T cell receptor beta chain was captured by sequencing in a study of human T cells and chemical hapten exposure. This clonotype occurred a few times. MiXCR, applied by TCRdb to the RACE reads, yields one record per CDR3 protein. The repertoire holds a few hundred thousand distinct CDR3 sequences, approximately 7.5% seen once, with 1.2% in the top ten. The time point is: pre-sensitization, week 0. Treatment reported: therapeutic diphenylcyclopropenone sensitization with weekly scalp DPC. V lost 1 base and J lost 5; bases outside the gene matches: 5. CDR1 SSHAT and CDR2 FNYEAQ come from the germline V gene (reference sequence). The CDR3 covers 16 residues.

The receptor was derived from a man aged 18 to 30 with alopecia areata. Some clones in this sample may be carry-over from other donors' samples. The sequenced sample was whole blood, obtained in connection with sensitization to the hapten diphenylcyclopropenone (DPC). The chain couples TRBV7-7 to TRBJ2-5; 12 bases are shared with TRBD1. CDR3 bases: TGTGCCAGCAGCTTAGGTTCCGGGACAGGGGGCGAGACCCAGTACTTC. Encoded protein: CASSLGSGTGGETQYF.